The 9 T cell receptor beta chains below come from one sample, sequenced in a study of OX40 agonist ivuxolimab in advanced cancers. The table came from immunoSEQ multiplex PCR; TCRdb's copy has only in-frame clones and leaves some out. Among under 70,000 clones, roughly 84% were seen once, and the ten largest hold under 2.5%. The sample was CD4+ or CD8+ T cells sorted from blood, taken in a trial of the OX40 agonist ivuxolimab. These receptors originate from an adult with an advanced solid tumor such as melanoma, head and neck, liver or kidney cancer.

The chain employs TRBV11-2 and TRBJ2-5; D not resolved. The end of the DNA is better explained by TRBJ2-7, so the J call may be wrong. Germline V gene lookup returns CDR1 SGHAT and CDR2 FQNNGV. CDR3 length: 13 residues. CDR3 sequence: CASSQGALNEQYF. CDR3 in DNA: TGTGCCAGCAGCCAAGGTGCTCTCAACGAGCAGTACTTC.

This clone is a singleton in its sample. The J gene is TRBJ2-1, the V gene TRBV4-1; TRBD2 matches 13 bases. V trimming: 1 base; J trimming: 7 bases; junction bases outside the gene matches: 7. CDR1 MGHRA and CDR2 YSYEKL come from the germline V gene. CDR3 length: 17 residues. CDR3 loop: CASSQGSLAGGRNEQFF. The CDR3 nucleotides are TGCGCCAGCAGCCAAGGATCACTAGCGGGGGGGCGTAATGAGCAGTTCTTC.

The chain carries TRBV5-6 and TRBJ1-2; D is unclear. Germline V CDR1 and CDR2: SGHDT, YYEEEE. Trimming removed 1 base at V and 8 bases at J, with 9 bases between. The CDR3 covers 12 residues. In DNA, the CDR3 is TGTGCCAGCAGCTTGTTAGGGAACGGCTACACCTTC. Protein product: CASSLLGNGYTF.

This clone was seen only once. V is TRBV2 and J is TRBJ2-7, with D perhaps TRBD2 (6 bases). Looked up from germline, CDR1 is SNHLY and CDR2 is FYNNEI. The V end was cut by 2 bases, the J end by 6 bases, with 17 bases between. This CDR3 region has 15 residues. CDR3 sequence reads: CASSEIRLASGEQYF. DNA of the CDR3: TGTGCCAGCAGTGAAATTCGGCTAGCGTCGGGCGAGCAGTACTTC.

By share of the sample, this clone is medium-sized. The chain joins TRBV30 to TRBJ2-7; TRBD2 might be the D (6 bases). Trimming cost V 8 bases and J 4 bases, with 18 bases left between them. This CDR3 has 13 amino acids. Germline V gives CDR1 GTSNPN, CDR2 SVGIG (reference sequence). The CDR3 DNA sequence: TGTGCCGGCGCCGGCGGGGCTTTATACGAGCAGTACTTC. Its protein is CAGAGGALYEQYF.

This clone was detected a few times. This chain joins TRBV28 and TRBJ2-5; the D gene is possibly TRBD1 (6 bases). Trimming took off 4 bases at V and 3 bases at J, with 15 bases between the two ends. The CDR3 extends over 15 amino acids. Germline CDR1 is MDHEN and CDR2 is SYDVKM. The CDR3 DNA is TGTGCCAGCAGTTCTCTAGGACAGCCAAAAGAGACCCAGTACTTC. It codes for CASSSLGQPKETQYF.

This chain uses TRBV10-3 with TRBJ1-1; 8 positions match TRBD1. This CDR3 contains 13 residues. Germline V gene lookup returns CDR1 ENHRY and CDR2 SYGVKD. Unmatched junction bases numbered 5, after V lost 7 bases and J lost 4 bases. CDR3 in DNA: TGTGCCATCACCGGGACAGGAGTCACTGAAGCTTTCTTT. It yields the protein CAITGTGVTEAFF.

CDR3 amino acids: CSAYRDGYTF. As DNA, the CDR3 is TGCAGTGCTTACAGGGATGGCTACACCTTC. J is TRBJ1-2 and V is TRBV20-1; possible D gene TRBD1, 6 bases. The V end lost 5 bases, the J end lost 6 bases, and 7 bases lay between the germline ends. Germline-derived CDR1 and CDR2 are DFQATT and SNEGSKA (reference sequence). The CDR3 covers 10 residues.

The rearrangement joins TRBV18 to TRBJ1-3; D not resolved. Germline V CDR1 and CDR2: KGHSH, LQKENI. This CDR3 has 15 amino acids. Trimming took off 4 bases at V and 0 bases at J, with 10 bases between the two ends. The CDR3 region is CASSQDPSSGNTIYF. CDR3 sequence (DNA): TGTGCCAGCTCACAAGACCCGAGCTCTGGAAACACCATATATTTT.